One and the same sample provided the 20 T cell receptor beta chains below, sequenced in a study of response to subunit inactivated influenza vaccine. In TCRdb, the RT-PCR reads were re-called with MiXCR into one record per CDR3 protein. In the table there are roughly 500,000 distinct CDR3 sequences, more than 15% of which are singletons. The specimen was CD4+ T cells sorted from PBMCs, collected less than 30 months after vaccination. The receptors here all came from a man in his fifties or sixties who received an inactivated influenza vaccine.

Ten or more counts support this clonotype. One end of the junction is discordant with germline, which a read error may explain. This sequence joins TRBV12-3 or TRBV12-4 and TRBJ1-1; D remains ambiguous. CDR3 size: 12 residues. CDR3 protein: CASSLTNTEAFF. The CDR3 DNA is TGCGCCAGCAGCTTAACGAACACTGAAGCTTTCTTT.

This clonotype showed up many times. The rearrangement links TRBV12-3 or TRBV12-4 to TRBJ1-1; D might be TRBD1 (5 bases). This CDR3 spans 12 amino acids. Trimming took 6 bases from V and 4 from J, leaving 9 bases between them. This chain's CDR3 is CASSLGLTEAFF. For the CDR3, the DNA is TGTGCCAGCAGCCTGGGACTCACTGAAGCTTTCTTT.

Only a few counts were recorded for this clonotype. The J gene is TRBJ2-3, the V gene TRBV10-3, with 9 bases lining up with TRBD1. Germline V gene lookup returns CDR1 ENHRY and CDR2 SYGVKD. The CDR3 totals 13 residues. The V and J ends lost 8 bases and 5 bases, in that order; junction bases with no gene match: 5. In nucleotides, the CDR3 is TGTGCCATCTCCGACAGGGGGGAAGATACGCAGTATTTT. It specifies CAISDRGEDTQYF.

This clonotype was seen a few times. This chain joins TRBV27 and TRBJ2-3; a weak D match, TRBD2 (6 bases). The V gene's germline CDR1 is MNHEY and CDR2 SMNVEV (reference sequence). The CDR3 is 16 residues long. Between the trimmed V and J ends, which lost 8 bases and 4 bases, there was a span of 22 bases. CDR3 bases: TGTGCCAGCGGTGGGGCAGCGACTAGGGATTCAGATACGCAGTATTTT. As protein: CASGGAATRDSDTQYF.

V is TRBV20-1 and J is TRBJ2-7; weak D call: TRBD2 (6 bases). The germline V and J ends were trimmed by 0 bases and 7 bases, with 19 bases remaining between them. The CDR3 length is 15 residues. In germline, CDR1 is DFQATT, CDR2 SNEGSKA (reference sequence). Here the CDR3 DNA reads TGCAGTGCTAGAGATACCCAACGGGGGTTGAGTGAGCAGTACTTC. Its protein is CSARDTQRGLSEQYF.

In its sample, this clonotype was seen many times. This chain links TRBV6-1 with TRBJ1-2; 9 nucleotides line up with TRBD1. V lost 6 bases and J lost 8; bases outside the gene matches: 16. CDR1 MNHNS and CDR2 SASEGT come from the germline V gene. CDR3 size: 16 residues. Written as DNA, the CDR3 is TGTGCCAGCAGCAACGACAGGGGGGCGATGGTTGGCGGCTACACCTTC. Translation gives CASSNDRGAMVGGYTF.

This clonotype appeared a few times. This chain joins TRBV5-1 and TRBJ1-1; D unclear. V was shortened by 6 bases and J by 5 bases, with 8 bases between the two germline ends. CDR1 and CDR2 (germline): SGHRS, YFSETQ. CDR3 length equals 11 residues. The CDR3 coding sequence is TGCGCCAGCAAGAGGGAGACTGAAGCTTTCTTT. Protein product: CASKRETEAFF.

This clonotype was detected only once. The CDR3 region is CASSDSYHGYTF. The CDR3 DNA reads as TGTGCCAGCAGTGACTCGTACCATGGCTACACCTTC. The chain recombines TRBV6-4 with TRBJ1-2; D gene ambiguous. Germline CDR1 is MRHNA and CDR2 is SNTAGT. The CDR3 spans 12 residues. Deletions cut 0 bases from V and 6 bases from J, with 5 bases between.

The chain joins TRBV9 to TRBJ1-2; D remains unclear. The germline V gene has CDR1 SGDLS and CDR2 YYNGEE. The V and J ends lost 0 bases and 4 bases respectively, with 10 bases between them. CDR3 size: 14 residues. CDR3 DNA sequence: TGTGCCAGCAGCGTAGATGCGGTCCCCTATGGCTACACCTTC. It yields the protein CASSVDAVPYGYTF.

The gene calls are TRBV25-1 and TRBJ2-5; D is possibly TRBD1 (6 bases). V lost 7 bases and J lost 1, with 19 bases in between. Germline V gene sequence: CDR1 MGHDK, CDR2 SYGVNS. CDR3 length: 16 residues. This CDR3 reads CASKRADSLIQETQYF. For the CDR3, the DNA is TGTGCCAGCAAACGCGCGGACAGCCTTATCCAAGAGACCCAGTACTTC.

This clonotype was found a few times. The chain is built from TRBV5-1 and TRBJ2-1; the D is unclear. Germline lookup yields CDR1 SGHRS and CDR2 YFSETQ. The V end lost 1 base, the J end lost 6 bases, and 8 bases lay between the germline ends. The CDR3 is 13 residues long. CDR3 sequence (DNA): TGCGCCAGCAGCTTGTTAGGAATCAATGAGCAGTTCTTC. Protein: CASSLLGINEQFF. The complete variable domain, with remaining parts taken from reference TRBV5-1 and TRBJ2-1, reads KAGVTQTPRYLIKTRGQQVTLSCSPISGHRSVSWYQQTPGQGLQFLFEYFSETQRNKGNFPGRFSGRQFSNSRSEMNVSTLELGDSALYLCASSLLGINEQFFGPGTRLTVL.

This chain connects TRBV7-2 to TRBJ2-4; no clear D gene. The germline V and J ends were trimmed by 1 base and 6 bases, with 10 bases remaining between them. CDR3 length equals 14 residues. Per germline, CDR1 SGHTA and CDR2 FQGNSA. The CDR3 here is CASSLGGSGNIQYF. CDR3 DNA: TGTGCCAGCAGCTTAGGAGGCTCGGGAAACATTCAGTACTTC. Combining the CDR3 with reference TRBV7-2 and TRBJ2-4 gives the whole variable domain GAGVSQSPSNKVTEKGKDVELRCDPISGHTALYWYRQSLGQGLEFLIYFQGNSAPDKSGLPSDRFSAERTGGSVSTLTIQRTQQEDSAVYLCASSLGGSGNIQYFGAGTRLSVL.

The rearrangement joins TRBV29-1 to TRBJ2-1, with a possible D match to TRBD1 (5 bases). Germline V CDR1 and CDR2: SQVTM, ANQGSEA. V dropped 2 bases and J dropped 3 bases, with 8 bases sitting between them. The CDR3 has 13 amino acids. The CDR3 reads CSVELDSYNEQFF. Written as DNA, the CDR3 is TGCAGCGTTGAACTAGACAGCTACAATGAGCAGTTCTTC.

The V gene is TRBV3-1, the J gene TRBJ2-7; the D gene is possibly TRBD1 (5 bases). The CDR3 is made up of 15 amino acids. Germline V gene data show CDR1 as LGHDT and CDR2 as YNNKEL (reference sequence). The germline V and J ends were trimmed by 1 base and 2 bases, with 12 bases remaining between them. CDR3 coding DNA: TGTGCCAGCAGCCAAGCTCAGGGATACCCCTACGAGCAGTACTTC. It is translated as CASSQAQGYPYEQYF.

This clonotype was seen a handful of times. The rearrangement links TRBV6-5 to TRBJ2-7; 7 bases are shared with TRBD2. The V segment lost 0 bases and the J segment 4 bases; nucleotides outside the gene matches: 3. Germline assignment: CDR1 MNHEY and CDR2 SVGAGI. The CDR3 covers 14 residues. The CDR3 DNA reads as TGTGCCAGCAGTTACTCTCGGACTAGTTACGAGCAGTACTTC. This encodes CASSYSRTSYEQYF.

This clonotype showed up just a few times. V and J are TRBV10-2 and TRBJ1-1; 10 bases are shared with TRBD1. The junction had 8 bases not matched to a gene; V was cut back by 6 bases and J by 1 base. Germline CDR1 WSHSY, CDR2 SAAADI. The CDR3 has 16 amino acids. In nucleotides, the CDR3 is TGCGCCAGCAGGTCCCGGGACAGGGGTCAGAACACTGAAGCTTTCTTT. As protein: CASRSRDRGQNTEAFF.

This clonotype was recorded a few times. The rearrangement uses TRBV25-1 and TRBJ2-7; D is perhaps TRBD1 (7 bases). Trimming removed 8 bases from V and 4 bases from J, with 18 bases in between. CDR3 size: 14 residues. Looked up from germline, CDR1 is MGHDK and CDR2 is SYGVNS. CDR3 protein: CASERGRGIYEQYF. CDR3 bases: TGTGCCAGCGAGAGGGGGCGCGGGATATACGAGCAGTACTTC.

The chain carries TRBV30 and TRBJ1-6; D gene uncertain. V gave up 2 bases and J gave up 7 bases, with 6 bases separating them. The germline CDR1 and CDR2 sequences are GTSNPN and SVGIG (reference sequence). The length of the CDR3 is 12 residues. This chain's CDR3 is CAWSSVNSPLHF. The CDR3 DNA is TGTGCCTGGAGTTCGGTGAATTCACCCCTCCACTTT.

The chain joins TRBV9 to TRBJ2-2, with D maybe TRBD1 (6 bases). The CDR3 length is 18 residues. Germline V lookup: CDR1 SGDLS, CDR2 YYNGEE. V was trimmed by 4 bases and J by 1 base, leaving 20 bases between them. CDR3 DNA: TGTGCCAGCAGCATTCCGCCTTCAGGGGATTGGAACACCGGGGAGCTGTTTTTT. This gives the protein CASSIPPSGDWNTGELFF.

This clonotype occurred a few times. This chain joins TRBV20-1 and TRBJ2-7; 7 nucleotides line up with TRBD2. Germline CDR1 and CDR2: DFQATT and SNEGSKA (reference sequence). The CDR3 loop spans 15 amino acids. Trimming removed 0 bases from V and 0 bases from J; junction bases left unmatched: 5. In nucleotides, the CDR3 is TGCAGTGCTAGAGATTTGCGGGAGAGCTCCTACGAGCAGTACTTC. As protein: CSARDLRESSYEQYF.